Each of the 2 T cell receptor beta chains below was sequenced from the same sample in a study of blood T cells in healthy people across ages. A second PCR, run for about 7 to 12 cycles, used a sample-barcoded 5' primer plus a J-beta primer mix. TCRdb reanalysed the 5' RACE reads using MiXCR and keeps one entry per CDR3 protein. The data hold 1.5 million or so distinct CDR3 sequences, with 42% observed a single time. The sequenced sample consisted of blood. The receptors here all came from a woman between 18 and 29 years old in good health.

V usage is TRBV20-1 and J usage is TRBJ2-1; a weak D match, TRBD2 (5 bases). This CDR3 has 19 amino acids. Germline-derived CDR1 and CDR2 are DFQATT and SNEGSKA (reference sequence). The V gene lost 0 bases and the J gene lost 0 bases, with 21 bases spanning the gap. The CDR3 spells CSARDRVTTHSVSYNEQFF. The DNA of the CDR3 is TGCAGTGCTAGAGATAGGGTGACTACCCATTCAGTCTCCTACAATGAGCAGTTCTTC.

The CDR3 loop is CSASSPAVKYNEQFF. The CDR3 DNA sequence: TGCAGTGCTAGCAGTCCGGCAGTTAAGTACAATGAGCAGTTCTTC. The chain couples TRBV20-1 to TRBJ2-1; D is uncertain. Germline loops: CDR1 DFQATT, CDR2 SNEGSKA (reference sequence). The CDR3 totals 15 residues. The V and J ends lost 3 bases and 4 bases respectively, with 16 bases between them.